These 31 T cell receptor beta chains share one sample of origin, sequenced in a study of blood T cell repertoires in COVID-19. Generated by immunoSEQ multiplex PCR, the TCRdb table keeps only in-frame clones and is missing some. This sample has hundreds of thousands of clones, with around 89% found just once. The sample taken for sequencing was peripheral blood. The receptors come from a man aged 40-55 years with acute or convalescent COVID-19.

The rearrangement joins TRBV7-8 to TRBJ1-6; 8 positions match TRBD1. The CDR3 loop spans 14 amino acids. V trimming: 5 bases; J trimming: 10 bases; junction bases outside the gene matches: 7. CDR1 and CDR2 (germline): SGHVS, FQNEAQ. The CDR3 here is CASSTDRGRSPLHF. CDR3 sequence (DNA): TGTGCCAGCAGCACTGACAGGGGTCGATCACCCCTCCACTTT.

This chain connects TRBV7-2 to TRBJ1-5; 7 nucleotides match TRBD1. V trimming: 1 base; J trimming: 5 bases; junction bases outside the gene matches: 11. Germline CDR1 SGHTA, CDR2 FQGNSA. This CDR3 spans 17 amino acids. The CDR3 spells CASSLVSAGGSYQPQHF. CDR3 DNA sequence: TGTGCCAGCAGCTTAGTTTCGGCAGGGGGTTCATATCAGCCCCAGCATTTT.

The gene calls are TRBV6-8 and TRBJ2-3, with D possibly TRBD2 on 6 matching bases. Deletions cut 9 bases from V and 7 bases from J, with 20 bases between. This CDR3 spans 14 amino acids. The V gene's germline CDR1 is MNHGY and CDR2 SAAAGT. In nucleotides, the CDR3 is TGTGCCAGGGTGCGGTGCGGGGCAAATCATACGCAGTATTTT. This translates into CARVRCGANHTQYF.

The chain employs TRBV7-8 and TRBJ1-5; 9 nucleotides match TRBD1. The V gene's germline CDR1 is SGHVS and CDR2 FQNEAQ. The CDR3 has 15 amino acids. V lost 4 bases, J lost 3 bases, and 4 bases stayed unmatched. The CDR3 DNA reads TGTGCCAGCAGCTACAACAGGGGGCTCAATCAGCCCCAGCATTTT. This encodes CASSYNRGLNQPQHF.

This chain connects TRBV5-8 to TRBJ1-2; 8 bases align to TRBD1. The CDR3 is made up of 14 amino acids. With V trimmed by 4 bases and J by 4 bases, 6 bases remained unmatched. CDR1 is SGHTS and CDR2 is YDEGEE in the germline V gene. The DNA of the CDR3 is TGTGCCAGCAGCAAGTACAGGGGGGCCTATGGCTACACCTTC. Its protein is CASSKYRGAYGYTF.

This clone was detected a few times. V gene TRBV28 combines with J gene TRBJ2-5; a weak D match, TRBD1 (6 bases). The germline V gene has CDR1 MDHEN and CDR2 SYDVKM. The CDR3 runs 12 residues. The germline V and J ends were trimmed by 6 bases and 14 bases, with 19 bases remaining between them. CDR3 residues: CASSRTHRDTYF. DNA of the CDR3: TGTGCCAGCAGCCGAACGCACCGGGACACCTACTTC. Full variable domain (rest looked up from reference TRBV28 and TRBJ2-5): DVKVTQSSRYLVKRTGEKVFLECVQDMDHENMFWYRQDPGLGLRLIYFSYDVKMKEKGDIPEGYSVSREKKERFSLILESASTNQTSMYLCASSRTHRDTYFGPGTRLLVL.

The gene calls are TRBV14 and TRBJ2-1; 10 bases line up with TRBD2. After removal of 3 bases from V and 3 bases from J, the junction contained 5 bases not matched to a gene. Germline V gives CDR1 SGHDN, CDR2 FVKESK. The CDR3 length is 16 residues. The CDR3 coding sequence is TGTGCCAGCAGCCACCTAGCGGGAGCTAGCTACAATGAGCAGTTCTTC. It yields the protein CASSHLAGASYNEQFF.

The DNA of the CDR3 is TGTGCCAGCAGCATTCAGGGGAACACTGAAGCTTTCTTT. It encodes CASSIQGNTEAFF. The chain joins TRBV5-4 to TRBJ1-1, with TRBD1 as a possible D gene (5 bases). V lost 4 bases, J lost 1 base, and 8 bases lay in between. From germline, CDR1 is SGHNT and CDR2 YYREEE (reference sequence). This CDR3 comprises 13 residues.

Here the CDR3 reads CASSQAQVSTEAFF. The CDR3 DNA reads as TGTGCCAGCAGCCAAGCCCAGGTATCCACTGAAGCTTTCTTT. The chain combines TRBV14 with TRBJ1-1; no clear D. The CDR3 length is 14 residues. CDR1 is SGHDN and CDR2 is FVKESK in the germline V gene. V was clipped by 1 base and J by 4 bases, with 10 bases between them. Based on the CDR3 plus reference TRBV14 and TRBJ1-1, the full variable domain is EAGVTQFPSHSVIEKGQTVTLRCDPISGHDNLYWYRRVMGKEIKFLLHFVKESKQDESGMPNNRFLAERTGGTYSTLKVQPAELEDSGVYFCASSQAQVSTEAFFGQGTRLTVV.

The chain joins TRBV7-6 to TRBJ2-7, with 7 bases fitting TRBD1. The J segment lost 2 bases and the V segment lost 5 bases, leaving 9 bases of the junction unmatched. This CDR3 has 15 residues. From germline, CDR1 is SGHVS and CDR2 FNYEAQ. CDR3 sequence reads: CASSDLAGGAYEQYF. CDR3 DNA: TGTGCCAGCAGCGACCTGGCAGGGGGAGCCTACGAGCAGTACTTC.

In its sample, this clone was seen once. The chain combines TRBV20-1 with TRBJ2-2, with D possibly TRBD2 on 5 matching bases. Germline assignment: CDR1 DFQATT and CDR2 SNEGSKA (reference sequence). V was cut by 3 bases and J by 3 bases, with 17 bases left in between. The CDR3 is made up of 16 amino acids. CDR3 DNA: TGCAGTGCTAGTGGAAGGTCCGGGATTTACACCGGGGAGCTGTTTTTT. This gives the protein CSASGRSGIYTGELFF.

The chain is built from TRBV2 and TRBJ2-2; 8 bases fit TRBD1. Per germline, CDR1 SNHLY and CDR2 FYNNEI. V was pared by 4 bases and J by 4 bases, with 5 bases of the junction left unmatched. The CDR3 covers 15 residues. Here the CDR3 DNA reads TGTGCCAGCAGTGTAACAGGGGGAGTCACCGGGGAGCTGTTTTTT. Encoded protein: CASSVTGGVTGELFF.

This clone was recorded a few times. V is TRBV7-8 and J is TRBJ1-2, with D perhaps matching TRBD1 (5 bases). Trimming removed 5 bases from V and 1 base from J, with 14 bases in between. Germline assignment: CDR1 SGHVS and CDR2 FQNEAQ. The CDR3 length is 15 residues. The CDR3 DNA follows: TGTGCCAGCAGCCTCGGCATAGGGGATAACTATGGCTACACCTTC. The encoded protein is CASSLGIGDNYGYTF. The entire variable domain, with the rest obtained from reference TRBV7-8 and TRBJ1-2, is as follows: GAGVSQSPRYKVAKRGQDVALRCDPISGHVSLFWYQQALGQGPEFLTYFQNEAQLDKSGLPSDRFFAERPEGSVSTLKIQRTQQEDSAVYLCASSLGIGDNYGYTFGSGTRLTVV.

This chain's CDR3 is CASSLRGQWNTEAFF. The CDR3 DNA follows: TGTGCCAGCAGCCTTCGTGGACAATGGAACACTGAAGCTTTCTTT. The chain combines TRBV7-8 with TRBJ1-1; TRBD1 is a possible D gene (5 bases). This CDR3 region has 15 residues. CDR1 and CDR2 (germline): SGHVS, FQNEAQ. V gave up 5 bases and J gave up 1 base, with 14 bases separating them.

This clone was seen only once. Written as DNA, the CDR3 is TGTGCCAGCAGCCAAGTCGGCTATGGCTACACCTTC. Translated: CASSQVGYGYTF. The rearrangement links TRBV3-1 (or the pseudogene TRBV3-2) to TRBJ1-2; the D is unclear. The CDR3 has 12 residues. Trimming took off 1 base at V and 4 bases at J, with 4 bases between the two ends. Germline V CDR1 and CDR2: LGHDT, YNNKEL (reference sequence).

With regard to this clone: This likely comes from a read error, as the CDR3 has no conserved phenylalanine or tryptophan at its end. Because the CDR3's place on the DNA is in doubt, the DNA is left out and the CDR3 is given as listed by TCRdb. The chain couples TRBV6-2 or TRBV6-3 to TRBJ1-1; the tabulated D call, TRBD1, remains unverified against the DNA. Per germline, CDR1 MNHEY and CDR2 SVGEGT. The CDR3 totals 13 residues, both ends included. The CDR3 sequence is CASSYSGAADRAV.

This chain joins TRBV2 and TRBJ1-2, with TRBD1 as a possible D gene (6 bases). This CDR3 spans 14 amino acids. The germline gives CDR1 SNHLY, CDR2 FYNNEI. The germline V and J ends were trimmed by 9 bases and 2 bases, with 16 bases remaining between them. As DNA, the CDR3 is TGTGCCAGTAACGAAGGACAGCGAAACTATGGCTACACCTTC. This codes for CASNEGQRNYGYTF.

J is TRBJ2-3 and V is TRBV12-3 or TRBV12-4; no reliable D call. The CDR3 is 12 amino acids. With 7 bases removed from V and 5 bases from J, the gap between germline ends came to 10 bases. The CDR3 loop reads CASTMSGDTQYF. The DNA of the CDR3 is TGTGCCAGCACCATGTCGGGAGATACGCAGTATTTT.

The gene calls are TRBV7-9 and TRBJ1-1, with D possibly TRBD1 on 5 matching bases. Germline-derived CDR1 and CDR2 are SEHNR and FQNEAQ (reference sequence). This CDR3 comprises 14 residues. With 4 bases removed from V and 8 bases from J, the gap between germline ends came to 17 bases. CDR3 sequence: CASSYGHGVGEAFF. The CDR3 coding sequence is TGTGCCAGCAGCTACGGACACGGCGTGGGGGAAGCTTTCTTT.

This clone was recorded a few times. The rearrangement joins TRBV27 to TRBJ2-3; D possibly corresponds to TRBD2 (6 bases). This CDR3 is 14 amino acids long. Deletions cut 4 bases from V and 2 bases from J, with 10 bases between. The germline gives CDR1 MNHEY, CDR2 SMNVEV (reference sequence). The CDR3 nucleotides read TGTGCCAGCAGTTATGCGGGGCCCACAGATACGCAGTATTTT. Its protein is CASSYAGPTDTQYF.

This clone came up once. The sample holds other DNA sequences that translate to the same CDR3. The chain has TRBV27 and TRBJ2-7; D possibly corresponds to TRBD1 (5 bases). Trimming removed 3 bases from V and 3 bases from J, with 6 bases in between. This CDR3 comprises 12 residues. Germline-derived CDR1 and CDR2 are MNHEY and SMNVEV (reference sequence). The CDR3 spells CASSFQGYEQYF. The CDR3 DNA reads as TGTGCCAGCAGTTTTCAGGGCTACGAGCAGTACTTC.

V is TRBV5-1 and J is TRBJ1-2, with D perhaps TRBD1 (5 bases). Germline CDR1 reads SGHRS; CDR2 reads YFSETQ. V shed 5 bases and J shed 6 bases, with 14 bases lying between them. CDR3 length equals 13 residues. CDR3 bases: TGCGCCAGCAGTGGGGGGTCGGCGGATGGCTACACCTTC. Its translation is CASSGGSADGYTF.

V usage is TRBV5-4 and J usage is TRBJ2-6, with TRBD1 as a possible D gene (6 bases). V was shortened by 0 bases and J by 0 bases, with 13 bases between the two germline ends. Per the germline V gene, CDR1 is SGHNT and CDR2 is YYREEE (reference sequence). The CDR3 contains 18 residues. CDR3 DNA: TGTGCCAGCAGCTTGGTGCAGGGGAAGGGCTCTGGGGCCAACGTCCTGACTTTC. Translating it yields CASSLVQGKGSGANVLTF.

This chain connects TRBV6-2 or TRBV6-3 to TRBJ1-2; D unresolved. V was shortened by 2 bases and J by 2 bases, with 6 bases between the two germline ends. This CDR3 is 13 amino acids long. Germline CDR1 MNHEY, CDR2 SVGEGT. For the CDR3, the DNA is TGTGCCAGCAGTTACGGGAGAAACTATGGCTACACCTTC. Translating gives CASSYGRNYGYTF.

In DNA form, the CDR3 reads TGTGCCACCCAAAATTCCGGGACACCTAACACTGAAGCTTTCTTT. This encodes CATQNSGTPNTEAFF. The V call is TRBV10-3, the J call TRBJ1-1, with D tentatively TRBD1 (6 bases). Trimming removed 10 bases from V and 2 bases from J, with 20 bases in between. Germline lookup yields CDR1 ENHRY and CDR2 SYGVKD. This CDR3 has 15 amino acids.

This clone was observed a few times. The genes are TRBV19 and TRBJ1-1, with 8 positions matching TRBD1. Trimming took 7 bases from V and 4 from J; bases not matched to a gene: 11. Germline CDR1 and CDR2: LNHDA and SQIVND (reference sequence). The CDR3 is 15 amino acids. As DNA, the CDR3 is TGTGCCAGTACCCAGGACAGGGAACTACCCACTGAAGCTTTCTTT. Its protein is CASTQDRELPTEAFF.

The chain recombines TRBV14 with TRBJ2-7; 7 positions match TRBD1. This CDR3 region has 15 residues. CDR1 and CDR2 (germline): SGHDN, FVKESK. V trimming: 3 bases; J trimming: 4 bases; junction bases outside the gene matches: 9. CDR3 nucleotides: TGTGCCAGCAGCCAGAACAGGGGTACGGTTTACGAGCAGTACTTC. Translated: CASSQNRGTVYEQYF. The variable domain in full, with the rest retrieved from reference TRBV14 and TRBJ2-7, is EAGVTQFPSHSVIEKGQTVTLRCDPISGHDNLYWYRRVMGKEIKFLLHFVKESKQDESGMPNNRFLAERTGGTYSTLKVQPAELEDSGVYFCASSQNRGTVYEQYFGPGTRLTVT.

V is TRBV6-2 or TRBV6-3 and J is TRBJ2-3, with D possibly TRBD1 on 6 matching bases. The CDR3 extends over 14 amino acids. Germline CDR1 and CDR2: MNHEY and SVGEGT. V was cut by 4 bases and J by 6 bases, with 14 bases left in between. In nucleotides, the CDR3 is TGTGCCAGCAGTTCCGACAGGTCCCCCGATACGCAGTATTTT. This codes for CASSSDRSPDTQYF.

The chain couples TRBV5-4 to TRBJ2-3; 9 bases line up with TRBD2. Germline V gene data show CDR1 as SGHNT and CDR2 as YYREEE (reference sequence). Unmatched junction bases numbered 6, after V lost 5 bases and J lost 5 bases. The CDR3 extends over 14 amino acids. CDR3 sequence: CASRVRGGRDTQYF. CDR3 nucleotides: TGTGCCAGCAGAGTGCGGGGGGGCCGAGATACGCAGTATTTT.

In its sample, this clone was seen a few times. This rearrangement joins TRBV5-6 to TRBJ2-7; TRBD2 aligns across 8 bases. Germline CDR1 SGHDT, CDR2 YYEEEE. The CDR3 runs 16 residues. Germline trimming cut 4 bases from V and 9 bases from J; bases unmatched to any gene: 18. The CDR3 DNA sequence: TGTGCCAGCAGCCTCCGGGGGGGGACCCCGACGATTGCGCAGTACTTC. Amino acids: CASSLRGGTPTIAQYF.

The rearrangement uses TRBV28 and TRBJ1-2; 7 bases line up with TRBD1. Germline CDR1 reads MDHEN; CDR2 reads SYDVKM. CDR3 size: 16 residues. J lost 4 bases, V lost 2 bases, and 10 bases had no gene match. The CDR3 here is CASSLEGQTSGYGYTF. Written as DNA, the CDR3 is TGTGCCAGCAGTTTAGAGGGACAGACCTCCGGCTATGGCTACACCTTC.